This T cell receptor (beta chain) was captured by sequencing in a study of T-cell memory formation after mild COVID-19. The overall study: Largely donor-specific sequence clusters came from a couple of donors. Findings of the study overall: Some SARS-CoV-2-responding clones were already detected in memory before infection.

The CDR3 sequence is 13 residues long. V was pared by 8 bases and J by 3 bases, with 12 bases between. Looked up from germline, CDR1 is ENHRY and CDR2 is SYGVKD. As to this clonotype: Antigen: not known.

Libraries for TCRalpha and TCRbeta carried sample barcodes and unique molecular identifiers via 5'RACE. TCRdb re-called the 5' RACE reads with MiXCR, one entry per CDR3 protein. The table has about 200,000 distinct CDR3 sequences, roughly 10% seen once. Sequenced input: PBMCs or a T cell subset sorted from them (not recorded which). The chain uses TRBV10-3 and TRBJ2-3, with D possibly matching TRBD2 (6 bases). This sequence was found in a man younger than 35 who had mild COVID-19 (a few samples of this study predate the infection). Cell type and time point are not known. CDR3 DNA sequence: TGTGCCATCGCGGGGTCTCCGACAGATACGCAGTATTTT. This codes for CAIAGSPTDTQYF.